A selection of T cell receptor beta chains follows, all from one sample in a study of vaccination and CD4 T cells after COVID-19. One entry per CDR3 protein, called by TCRdb with MiXCR from the PCR reads. The sample includes 9,000 to 15,000 distinct CDR3 sequences, about 45% seen only once; the top ten take just over 20%. These TCRs are of unknown antigen specificity. The sequenced sample consisted of CD4+ T cells from blood, cultured in vitro. The receptors shown here come from a human donor who had recovered from COVID-19. Each CDR3 is given with its conserved first and last residue. The D gene is left open where the match is weak. The size of a clone is reported for some rows only, either as once, few or many, or as a class for expanded clones.

TRBJ2-7 TRBV19 - - TGTGCCAGTAGTATAGGAGGCAACTCCTACGAGCAGTACTTC CASSIGGNSYEQYF
TRBJ2-7 TRBV12-3/TRBV12-4 - TRBD2 TGTGCCAGCCCCCTTAGCGGGACGAGCTCCTACGAGCAGTACTTC CASPLSGTSSYEQYF
TRBJ1-3 TRBV6-1 - - TGTGCCAGCAGCCAACTAAAAGGGGGGGGCGTTGGAAACACCATATATTTT CASSQLKGGGVGNTIYF
TRBJ2-5 TRBV7-2 - TRBD2 TGTGCCAGCAGCTTTGGCCGGGGGGGGTCGCAAGAGACCCAGTACTTC CASSFGRGGSQETQYF
TRBJ1-5 TRBV6-2/TRBV6-3 - - TGTGCCAGCGTGGACCCGGGTCTCAATCAGCCCCAGCATTTT CASVDPGLNQPQHF
TRBJ2-3 TRBV9 once TRBD2 TGTGCCAGCAGCGTTATAGCGGGAGGGCCCGCAGATACGCAGTATTTT CASSVIAGGPADTQYF
TRBJ2-4 TRBV11-1 few TRBD1 TGTGCCAGCAGCTCCGCGGCGACAGGGGGCACAAAAAACATTCAGTACTTC CASSSAATGGTKNIQYF
TRBJ2-1 TRBV6-2/TRBV6-3 once TRBD2 TGTGCCAGCAGTTGGGGGGCTAGCGGGAGTAGGTCTGAGCAGTTCTTC CASSWGASGSRSEQFF
TRBJ2-2 TRBV7-3 - TRBD2 TGTGCCAGCAGGAAACCCCCCACCCGGGCCGGGACTAGCGGGTTCACCGGGGAGCTGTTTTTT CASRKPPTRAGTSGFTGELFF
TRBJ2-6 TRBV11-2 - - TGTGCCAGCGGAGAAACTACCTCTGGGGCCAACGTCCTGACTTTC CASGETTSGANVLTF
TRBJ2-2 TRBV20-1 few - TGCAGTGCTAGTTTGGGGGGGAACACCGGGGAGCTGTTTTTT CSASLGGNTGELFF
TRBJ2-2 TRBV2 - - TGTGCCAGCAGTGCGACGTCTTTGAGTGGGAACACCGGGGAGCTGTTTTTT CASSATSLSGNTGELFF
TRBJ2-5 TRBV27 once - TGTGCCAGCAGCCACTCCGAAGAGACCCAGTACTTC CASSHSEETQYF
TRBJ2-5 TRBV30 - TRBD2 TGTGCCTGGAGCCCCCCGACTAGCGTTGTGGAGACCCAGTACTTC CAWSPPTSVVETQYF
TRBJ2-2 TRBV6-1 - TRBD2 TGTGCCAGCAGCTCGGGACCAGCGGGAGGGGAGCTGTTTTTT CASSSGPAGGELFF
TRBJ1-1 TRBV12-3/TRBV12-4 - TRBD1 TGTGCCAGCAGTTTCTCCAGGGGGTTCTCTGAAGCTTTCTTT CASSFSRGFSEAFF
TRBJ2-5 TRBV7-9 - TRBD2 TGTGCCAGCAGCCAAGGACTAGCGGGAGGGGCCAGTGGAGAGACCCAGTACTTC CASSQGLAGGASGETQYF
TRBJ2-7 TRBV6-5 - - TGTGCCAGCAGTTACGGAAGTCGGGTCCCCTACGAGCAGTACTTC CASSYGSRVPYEQYF